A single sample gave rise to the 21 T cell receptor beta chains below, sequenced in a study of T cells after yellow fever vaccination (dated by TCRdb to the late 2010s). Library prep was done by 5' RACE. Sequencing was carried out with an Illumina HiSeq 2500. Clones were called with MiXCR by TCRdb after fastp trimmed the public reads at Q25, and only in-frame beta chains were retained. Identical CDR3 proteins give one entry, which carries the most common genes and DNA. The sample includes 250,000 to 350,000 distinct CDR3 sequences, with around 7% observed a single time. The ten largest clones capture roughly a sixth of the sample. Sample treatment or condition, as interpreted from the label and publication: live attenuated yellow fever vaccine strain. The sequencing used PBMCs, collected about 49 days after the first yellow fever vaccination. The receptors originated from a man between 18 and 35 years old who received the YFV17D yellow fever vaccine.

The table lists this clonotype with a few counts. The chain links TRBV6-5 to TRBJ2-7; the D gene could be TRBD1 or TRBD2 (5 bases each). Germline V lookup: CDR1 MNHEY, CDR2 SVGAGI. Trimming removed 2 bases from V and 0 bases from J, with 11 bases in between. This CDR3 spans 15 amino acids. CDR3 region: CASSYRGPSSYEQYF. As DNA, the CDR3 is TGTGCCAGCAGTTACCGGGGACCAAGCTCCTACGAGCAGTACTTC.

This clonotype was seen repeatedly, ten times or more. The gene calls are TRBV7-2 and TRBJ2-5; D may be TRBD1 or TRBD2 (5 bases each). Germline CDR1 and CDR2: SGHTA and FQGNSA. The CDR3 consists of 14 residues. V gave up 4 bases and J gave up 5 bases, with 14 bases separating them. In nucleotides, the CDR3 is TGTGCCAGCAGCTCGCCTCGGGACGGTGAGACCCAGTACTTC. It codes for CASSSPRDGETQYF.

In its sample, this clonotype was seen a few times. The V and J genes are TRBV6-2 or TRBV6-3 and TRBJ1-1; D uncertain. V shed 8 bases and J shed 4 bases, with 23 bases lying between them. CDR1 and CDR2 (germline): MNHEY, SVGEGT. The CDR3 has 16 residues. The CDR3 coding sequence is TGTGCCAGCTCAGTGAGGGCCCGGCCCCTGGGCACTGAAGCTTTCTTT. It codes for CASSVRARPLGTEAFF.

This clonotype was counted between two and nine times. CDR3 region: CASSLYQGATSGNTIYF. The CDR3 nucleotides are TGTGCCAGCAGCTTGTATCAGGGGGCCACCTCTGGAAACACCATATATTTT. The chain uses TRBV7-2 and TRBJ1-3, with TRBD1 matching 8 bases. The CDR3 length is 17 residues. Germline V gene lookup returns CDR1 SGHTA and CDR2 FQGNSA. Trimming removed 3 bases from V and 0 bases from J; junction bases left unmatched: 7.

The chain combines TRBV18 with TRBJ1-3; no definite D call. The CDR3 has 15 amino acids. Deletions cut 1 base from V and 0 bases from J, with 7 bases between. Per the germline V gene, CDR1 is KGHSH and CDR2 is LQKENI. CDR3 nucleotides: TGTGCCAGCTCACCACAGAGCCTCTCTGGAAACACCATATATTTT. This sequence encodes CASSPQSLSGNTIYF.

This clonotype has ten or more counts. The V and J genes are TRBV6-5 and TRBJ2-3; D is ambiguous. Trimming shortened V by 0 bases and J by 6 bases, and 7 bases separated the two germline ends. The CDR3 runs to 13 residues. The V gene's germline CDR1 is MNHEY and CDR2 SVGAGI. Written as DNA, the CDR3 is TGTGCCAGCAGTTACTCCGACCGGGATACGCAGTATTTT. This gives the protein CASSYSDRDTQYF.

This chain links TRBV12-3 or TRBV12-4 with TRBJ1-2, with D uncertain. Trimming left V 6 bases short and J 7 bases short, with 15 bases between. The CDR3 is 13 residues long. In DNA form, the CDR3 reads TGTGCCAGCAGCCCGTCCCTCACAAGTGGCTACACCTTC. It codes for CASSPSLTSGYTF.

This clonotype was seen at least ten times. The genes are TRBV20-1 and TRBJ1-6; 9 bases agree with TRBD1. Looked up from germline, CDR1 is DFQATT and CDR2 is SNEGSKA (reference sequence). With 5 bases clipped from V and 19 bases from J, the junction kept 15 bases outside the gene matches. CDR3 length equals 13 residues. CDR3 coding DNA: TGCAGTGCTCGGGACAGGGTTACGACCGCCACGCACTTT. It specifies CSARDRVTTATHF.

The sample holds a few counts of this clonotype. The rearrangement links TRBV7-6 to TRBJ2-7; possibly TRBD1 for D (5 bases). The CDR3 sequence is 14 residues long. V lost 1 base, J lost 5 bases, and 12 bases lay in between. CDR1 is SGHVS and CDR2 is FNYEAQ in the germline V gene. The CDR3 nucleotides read TGTGCCAGCAGCTTAGAGGTCGCGACAGACGAGCAGTACTTC. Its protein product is CASSLEVATDEQYF.

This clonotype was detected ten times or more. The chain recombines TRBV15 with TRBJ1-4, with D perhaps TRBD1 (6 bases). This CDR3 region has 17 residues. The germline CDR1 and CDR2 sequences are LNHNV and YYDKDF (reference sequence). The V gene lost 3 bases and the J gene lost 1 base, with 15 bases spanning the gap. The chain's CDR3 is CATSRTTAGVTNEKLFF. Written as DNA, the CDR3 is TGTGCCACCAGCAGGACTACCGCAGGGGTAACTAATGAAAAACTGTTTTTT.

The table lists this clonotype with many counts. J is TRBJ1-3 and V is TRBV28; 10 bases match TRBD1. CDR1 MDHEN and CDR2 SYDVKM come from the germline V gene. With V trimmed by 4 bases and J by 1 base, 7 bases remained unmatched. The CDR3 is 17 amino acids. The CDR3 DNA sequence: TGTGCCAGCAGTTCGACAGGGGGCAGGATGTCTGGAAACACCATATATTTT. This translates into CASSSTGGRMSGNTIYF.

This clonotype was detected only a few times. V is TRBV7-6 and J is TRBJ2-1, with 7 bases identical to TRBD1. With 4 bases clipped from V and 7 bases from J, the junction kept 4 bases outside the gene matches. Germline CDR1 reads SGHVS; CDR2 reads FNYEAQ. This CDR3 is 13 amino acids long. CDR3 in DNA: TGTGCCAGCAGCTCGACAGGGTCGAATGAGCAGTTCTTC. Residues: CASSSTGSNEQFF.

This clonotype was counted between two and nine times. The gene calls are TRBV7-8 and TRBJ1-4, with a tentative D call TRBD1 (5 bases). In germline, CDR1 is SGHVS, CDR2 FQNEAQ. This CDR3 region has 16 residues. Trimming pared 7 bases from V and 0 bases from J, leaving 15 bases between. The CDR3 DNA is TGTGCCAGCACCACCTCCGGGGGTCCAACTAATGAAAAACTGTTTTTT. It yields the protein CASTTSGGPTNEKLFF.

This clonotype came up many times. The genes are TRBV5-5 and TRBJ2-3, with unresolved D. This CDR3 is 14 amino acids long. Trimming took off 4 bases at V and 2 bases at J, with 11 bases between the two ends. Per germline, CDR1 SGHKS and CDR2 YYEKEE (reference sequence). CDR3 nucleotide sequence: TGTGCCAGCAGCAAGCCCCCCTACACAGATACGCAGTATTTT. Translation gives CASSKPPYTDTQYF.

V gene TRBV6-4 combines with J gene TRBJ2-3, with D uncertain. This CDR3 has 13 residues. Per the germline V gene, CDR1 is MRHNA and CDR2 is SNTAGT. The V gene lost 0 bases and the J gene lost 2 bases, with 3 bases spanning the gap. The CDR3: CASSDSDTDTQYF. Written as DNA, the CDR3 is TGTGCCAGCAGTGACTCCGACACAGATACGCAGTATTTT.

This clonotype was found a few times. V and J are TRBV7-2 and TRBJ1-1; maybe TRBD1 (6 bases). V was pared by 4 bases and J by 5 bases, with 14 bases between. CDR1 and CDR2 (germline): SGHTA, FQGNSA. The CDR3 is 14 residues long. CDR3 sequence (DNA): TGTGCCAGCAGCTCGATTAAGGGGGATACTGAAGCTTTCTTT. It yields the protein CASSSIKGDTEAFF.

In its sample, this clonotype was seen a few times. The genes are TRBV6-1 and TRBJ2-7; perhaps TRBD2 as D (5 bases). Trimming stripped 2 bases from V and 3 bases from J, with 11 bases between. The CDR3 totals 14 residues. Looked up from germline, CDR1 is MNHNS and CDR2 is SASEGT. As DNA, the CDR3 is TGTGCCAGCAGTGAATCGCTTCGGGACTACGAGCAGTACTTC. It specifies CASSESLRDYEQYF.

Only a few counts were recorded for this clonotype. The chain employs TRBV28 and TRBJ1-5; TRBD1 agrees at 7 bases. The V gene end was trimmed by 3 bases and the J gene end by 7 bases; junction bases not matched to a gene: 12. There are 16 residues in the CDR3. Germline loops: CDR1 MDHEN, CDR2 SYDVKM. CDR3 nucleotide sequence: TGTGCCAGCAGTTTGTCAGGGGGACTGGGAGGACAGCCCCAGCATTTT. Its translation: CASSLSGGLGGQPQHF.

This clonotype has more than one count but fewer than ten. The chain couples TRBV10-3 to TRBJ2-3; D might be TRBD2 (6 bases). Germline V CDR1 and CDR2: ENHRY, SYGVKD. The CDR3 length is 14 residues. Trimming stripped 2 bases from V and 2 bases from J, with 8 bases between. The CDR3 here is CAISEAGTTDTQYF. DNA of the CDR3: TGTGCCATCAGTGAGGCGGGAACCACAGATACGCAGTATTTT.

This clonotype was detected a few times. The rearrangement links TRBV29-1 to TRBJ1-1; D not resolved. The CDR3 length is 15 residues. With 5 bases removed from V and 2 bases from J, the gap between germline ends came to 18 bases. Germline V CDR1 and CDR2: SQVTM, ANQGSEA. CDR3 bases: TGCAGCGTTACCCAAAGGCTAGATACTAACACTGAAGCTTTCTTT. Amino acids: CSVTQRLDTNTEAFF.

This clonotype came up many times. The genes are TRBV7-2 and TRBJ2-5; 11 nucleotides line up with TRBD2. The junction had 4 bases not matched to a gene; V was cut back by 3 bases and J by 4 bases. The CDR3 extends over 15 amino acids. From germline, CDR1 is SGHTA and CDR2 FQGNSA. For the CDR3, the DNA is TGTGCCAGCAGCTTCTCTAGCGGGGGGCGAGAGACCCAGTACTTC. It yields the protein CASSFSSGGRETQYF.